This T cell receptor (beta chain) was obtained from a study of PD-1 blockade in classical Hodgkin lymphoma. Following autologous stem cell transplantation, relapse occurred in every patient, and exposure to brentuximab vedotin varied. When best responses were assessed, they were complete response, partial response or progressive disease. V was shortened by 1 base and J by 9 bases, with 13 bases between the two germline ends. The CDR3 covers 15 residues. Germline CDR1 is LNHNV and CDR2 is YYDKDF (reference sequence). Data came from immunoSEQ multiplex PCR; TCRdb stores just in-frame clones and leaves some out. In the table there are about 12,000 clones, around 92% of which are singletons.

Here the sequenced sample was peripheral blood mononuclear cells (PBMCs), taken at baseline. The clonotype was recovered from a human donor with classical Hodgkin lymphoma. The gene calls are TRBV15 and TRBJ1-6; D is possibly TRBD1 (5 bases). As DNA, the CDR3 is TGTGCCACCAGCAGAGTCAGAGGGGCCGGTTCACCCCTCCACTTT. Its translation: CATSRVRGAGSPLHF.